Sequencing of this T cell receptor (beta chain) was carried out in a study of T cells in localized non-small cell lung cancer. The data were produced by immunoSEQ multiplex PCR, yet TCRdb's version contains in-frame clones alone and is incomplete. The sample has some 25,000 clones, under 95% seen once. As concerns this clone: Its antigen is not known.

General observations from the study: Heterogeneity remains possible because sequencing was limited to only one tumor region.

The CDR3 has 16 residues. CDR1 and CDR2 from the germline V gene are MNHNY and SVGAGI (reference sequence). J was trimmed by 3 bases and V by 0 bases; bases with no gene match: 6. The chain couples TRBV6-6 to TRBJ2-7; 9 bases align to TRBD1. Sample: peripheral blood, taken before any cancer treatment. The TCR was taken from a man aged 40-75 years with stage III squamous cell lung carcinoma. The CDR3 is CASSYSRSDRGYEQYF. For the CDR3, the DNA is TGTGCCAGCAGTTACTCAAGGTCGGACAGGGGCTACGAGCAGTACTTC.